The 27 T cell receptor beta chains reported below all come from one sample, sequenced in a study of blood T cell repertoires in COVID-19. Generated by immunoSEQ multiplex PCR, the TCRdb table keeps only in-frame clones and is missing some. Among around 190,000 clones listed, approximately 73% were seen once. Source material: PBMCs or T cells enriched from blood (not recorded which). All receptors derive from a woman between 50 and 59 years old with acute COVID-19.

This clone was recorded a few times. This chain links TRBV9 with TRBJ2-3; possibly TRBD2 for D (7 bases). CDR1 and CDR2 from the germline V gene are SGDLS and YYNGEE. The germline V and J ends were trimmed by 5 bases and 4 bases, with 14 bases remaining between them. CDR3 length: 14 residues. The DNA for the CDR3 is TGTGCCAGCAGGGAGGGGGGGGCATCAGATACGCAGTATTTT. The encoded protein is CASREGGASDTQYF. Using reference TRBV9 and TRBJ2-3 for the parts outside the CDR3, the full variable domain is DSGVTQTPKHLITATGQRVTLRCSPRSGDLSVYWYQQSLDQGLQFLIQYYNGEERAKGNILERFSAQQFPDLHSELNLSSLELGDSALYFCASREGGASDTQYFGPGTRLTVL.

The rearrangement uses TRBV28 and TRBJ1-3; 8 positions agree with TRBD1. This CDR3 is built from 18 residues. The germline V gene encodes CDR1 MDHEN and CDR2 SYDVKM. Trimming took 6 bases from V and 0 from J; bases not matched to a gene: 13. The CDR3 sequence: CASRAEGYRGDSGNTIYF. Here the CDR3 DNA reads TGTGCCAGCAGGGCCGAGGGTTACAGGGGGGACTCTGGAAACACCATATATTTT.

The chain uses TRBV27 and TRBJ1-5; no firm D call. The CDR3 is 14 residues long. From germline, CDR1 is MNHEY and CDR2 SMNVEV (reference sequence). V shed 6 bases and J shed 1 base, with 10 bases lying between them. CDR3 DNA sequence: TGTGCCAGCAGGGTGGAGGGAAGCAATCAGCCCCAGCATTTT. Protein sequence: CASRVEGSNQPQHF.

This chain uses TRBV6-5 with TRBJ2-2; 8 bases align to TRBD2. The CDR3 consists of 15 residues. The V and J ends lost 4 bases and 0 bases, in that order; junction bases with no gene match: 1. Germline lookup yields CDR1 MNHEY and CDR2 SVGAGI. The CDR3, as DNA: TGTGCCAGCAGTTTTAGCGGGGCGAACACCGGGGAGCTGTTTTTT. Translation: CASSFSGANTGELFF.

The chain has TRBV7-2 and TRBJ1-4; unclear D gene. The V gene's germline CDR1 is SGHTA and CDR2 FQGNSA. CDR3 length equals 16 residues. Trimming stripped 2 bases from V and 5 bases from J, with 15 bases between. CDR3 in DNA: TGTGCCAGCAGCTTACCACCGGGTGCCGTCAATGAAAAACTGTTTTTT. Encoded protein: CASSLPPGAVNEKLFF.

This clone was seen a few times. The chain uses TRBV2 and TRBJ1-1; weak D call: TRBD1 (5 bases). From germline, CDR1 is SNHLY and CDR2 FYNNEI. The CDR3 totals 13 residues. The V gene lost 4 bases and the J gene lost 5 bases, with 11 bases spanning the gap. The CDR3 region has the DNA TGTGCCAGCAGTGCCTCTGGGGGGACTGAAGCTTTCTTT. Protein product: CASSASGGTEAFF.

The CDR3 DNA reads as TGCGCCAGCAGCTTCGACCGGGGGGAAACCTACAATGAGCAGTTCTTC. As protein: CASSFDRGETYNEQFF. The chain is built from TRBV5-1 and TRBJ2-1; 7 nucleotides line up with TRBD2. The CDR3 has 16 residues. J lost 2 bases, V lost 2 bases, and 7 bases had no gene match. From germline, CDR1 is SGHRS and CDR2 YFSETQ.

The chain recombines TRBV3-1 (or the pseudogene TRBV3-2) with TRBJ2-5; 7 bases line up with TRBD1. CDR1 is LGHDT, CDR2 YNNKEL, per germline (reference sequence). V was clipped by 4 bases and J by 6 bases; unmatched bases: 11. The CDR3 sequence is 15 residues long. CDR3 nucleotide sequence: TGTGCCAGCAGCCTAGGGGGCGCTGGGTCCAAGACCCAGTACTTC. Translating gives CASSLGGAGSKTQYF.

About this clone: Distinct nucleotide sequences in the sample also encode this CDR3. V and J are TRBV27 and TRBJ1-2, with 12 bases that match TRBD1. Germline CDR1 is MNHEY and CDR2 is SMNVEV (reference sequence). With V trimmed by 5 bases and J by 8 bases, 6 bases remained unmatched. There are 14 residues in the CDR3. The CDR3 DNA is TGTGCCAGCAGTCTGGGACAGGGGGCAGGAGGCTACACCTTC. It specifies CASSLGQGAGGYTF.

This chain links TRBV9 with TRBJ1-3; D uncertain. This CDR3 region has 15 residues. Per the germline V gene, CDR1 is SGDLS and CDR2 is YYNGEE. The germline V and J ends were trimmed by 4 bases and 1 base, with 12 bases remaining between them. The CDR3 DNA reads TGTGCCAGCAGCACAACAACAGTATCTGGAAACACCATATATTTT. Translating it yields CASSTTTVSGNTIYF.

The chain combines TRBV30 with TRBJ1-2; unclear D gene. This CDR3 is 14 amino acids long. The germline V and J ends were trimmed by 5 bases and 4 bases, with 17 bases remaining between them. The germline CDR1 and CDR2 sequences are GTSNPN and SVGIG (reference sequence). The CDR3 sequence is CAWGSRRLSYGYTF. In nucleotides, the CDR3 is TGTGCCTGGGGTTCCCGCAGGCTGAGCTATGGCTACACCTTC.

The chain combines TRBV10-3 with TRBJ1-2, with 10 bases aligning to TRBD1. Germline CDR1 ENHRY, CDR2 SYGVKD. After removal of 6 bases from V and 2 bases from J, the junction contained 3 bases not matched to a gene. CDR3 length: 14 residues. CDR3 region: CAIRGQGGNYGYTF. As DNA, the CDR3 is TGTGCCATCAGAGGACAGGGGGGAAACTATGGCTACACCTTC.

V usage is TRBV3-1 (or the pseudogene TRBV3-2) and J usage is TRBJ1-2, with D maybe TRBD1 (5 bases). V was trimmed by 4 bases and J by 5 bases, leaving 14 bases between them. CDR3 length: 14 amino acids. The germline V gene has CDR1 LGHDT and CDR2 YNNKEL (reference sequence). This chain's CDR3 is CASSPLGVGYGYTF. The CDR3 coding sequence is TGTGCCAGCAGCCCGCTAGGGGTGGGGTATGGCTACACCTTC.

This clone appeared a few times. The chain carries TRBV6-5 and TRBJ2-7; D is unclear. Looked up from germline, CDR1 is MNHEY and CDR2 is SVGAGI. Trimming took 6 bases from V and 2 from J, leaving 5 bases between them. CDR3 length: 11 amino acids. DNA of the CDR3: TGTGCCAGCAGCGAGACCTACGAGCAGTACGTC. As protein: CASSETYEQYV.

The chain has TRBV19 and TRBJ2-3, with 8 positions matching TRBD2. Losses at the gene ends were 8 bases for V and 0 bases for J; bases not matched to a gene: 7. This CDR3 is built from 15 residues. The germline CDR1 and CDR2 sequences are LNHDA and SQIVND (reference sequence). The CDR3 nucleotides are TGTGCCAGTCAACGGGGGGGTCTGAGCACAGATACGCAGTATTTT. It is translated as CASQRGGLSTDTQYF.

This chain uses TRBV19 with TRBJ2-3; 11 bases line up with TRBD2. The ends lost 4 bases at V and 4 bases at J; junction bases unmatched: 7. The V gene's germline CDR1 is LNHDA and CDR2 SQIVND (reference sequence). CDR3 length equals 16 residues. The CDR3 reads CASSTLAGGPADTQYF. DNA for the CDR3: TGTGCCAGTAGTACCTTAGCGGGGGGGCCGGCAGATACGCAGTATTTT.

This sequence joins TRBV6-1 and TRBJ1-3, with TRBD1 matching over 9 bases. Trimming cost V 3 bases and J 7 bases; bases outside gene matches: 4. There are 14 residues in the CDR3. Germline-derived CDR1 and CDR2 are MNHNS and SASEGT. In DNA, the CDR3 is TGTGCCAGCAGTGATGGGACAGGGATGAACACCATATATTTT. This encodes CASSDGTGMNTIYF.

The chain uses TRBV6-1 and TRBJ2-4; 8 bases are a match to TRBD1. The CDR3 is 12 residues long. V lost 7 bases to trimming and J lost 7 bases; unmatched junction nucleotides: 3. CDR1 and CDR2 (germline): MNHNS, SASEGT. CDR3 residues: CASTQGANIQYF. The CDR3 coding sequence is TGTGCCAGCACTCAGGGGGCTAACATTCAGTACTTC.

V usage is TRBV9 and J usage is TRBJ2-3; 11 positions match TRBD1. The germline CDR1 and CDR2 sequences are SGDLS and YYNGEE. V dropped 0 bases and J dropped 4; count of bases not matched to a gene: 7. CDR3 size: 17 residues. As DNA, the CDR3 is TGTGCCAGCAGCGTAGGGCAGGGACAGGGGGGTGCAGATACGCAGTATTTT. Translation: CASSVGQGQGGADTQYF.

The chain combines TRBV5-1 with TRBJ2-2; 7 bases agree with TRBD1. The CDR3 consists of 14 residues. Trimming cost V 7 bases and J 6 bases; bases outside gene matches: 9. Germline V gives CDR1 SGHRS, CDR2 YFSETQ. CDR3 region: CASLPGQHSGELFF. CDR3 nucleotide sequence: TGCGCCAGCCTTCCGGGACAGCATTCCGGGGAGCTGTTTTTT.

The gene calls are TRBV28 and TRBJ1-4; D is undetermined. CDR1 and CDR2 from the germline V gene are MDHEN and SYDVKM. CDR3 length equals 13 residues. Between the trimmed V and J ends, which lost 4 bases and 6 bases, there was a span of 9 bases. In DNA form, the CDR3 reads TGTGCCAGCAGTTCAGTGCAGGATGAAAAACTGTTTTTT. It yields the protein CASSSVQDEKLFF.

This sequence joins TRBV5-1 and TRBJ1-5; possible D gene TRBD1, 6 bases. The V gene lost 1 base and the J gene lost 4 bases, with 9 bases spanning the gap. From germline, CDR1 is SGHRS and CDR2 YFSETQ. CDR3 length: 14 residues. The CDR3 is CASSLKGGNQPQHF. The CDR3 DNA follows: TGCGCCAGCAGCTTGAAGGGGGGGAATCAGCCCCAGCATTTT.

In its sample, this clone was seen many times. The CDR3 region has the DNA TGCAGCGTTGGAGGTGGGGCAGAAGAGACCCAGTACTTC. Protein sequence: CSVGGGAEETQYF. The J gene is TRBJ2-5, the V gene TRBV29-1, with TRBD1 as a possible D gene (5 bases). Trimming shortened V by 4 bases and J by 3 bases, and 12 bases separated the two germline ends. From germline, CDR1 is SQVTM and CDR2 ANQGSEA. The CDR3 contains 13 residues.

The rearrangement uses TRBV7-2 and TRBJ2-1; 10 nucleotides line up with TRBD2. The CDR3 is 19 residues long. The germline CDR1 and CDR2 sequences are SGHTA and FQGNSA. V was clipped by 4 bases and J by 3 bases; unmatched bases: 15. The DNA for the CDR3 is TGTGCCAGCAGCTCCCCAACTAGCGGGGACACATTGTACTACAATGAGCAGTTCTTC. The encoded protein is CASSSPTSGDTLYYNEQFF.

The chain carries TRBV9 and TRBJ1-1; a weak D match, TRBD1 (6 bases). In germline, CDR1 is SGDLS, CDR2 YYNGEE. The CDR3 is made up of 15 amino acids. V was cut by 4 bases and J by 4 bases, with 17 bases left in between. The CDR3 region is CASSNPAAGATEAFF. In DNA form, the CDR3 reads TGTGCCAGCAGCAACCCAGCAGCAGGGGCCACTGAAGCTTTCTTT.

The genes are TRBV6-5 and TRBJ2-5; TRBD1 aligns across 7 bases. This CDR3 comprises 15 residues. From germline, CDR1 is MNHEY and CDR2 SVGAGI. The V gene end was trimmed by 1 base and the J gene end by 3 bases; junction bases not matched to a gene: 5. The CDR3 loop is CASSYFDREEETQYF. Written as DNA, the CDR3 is TGTGCCAGCAGTTACTTTGACAGGGAAGAAGAGACCCAGTACTTC.

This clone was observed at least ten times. The CDR3 DNA reads TGTGCCAGCAGTCCCTCCAGCGGGGGCGCGGATCTTAGCTCCTACAATGAGCAGTTCTTC. Residues: CASSPSSGGADLSSYNEQFF. The chain carries TRBV6-6 and TRBJ2-1, with 8 nucleotides matching TRBD2. There are 20 residues in the CDR3. V shed 5 bases, J shed 0 bases, and the junction held 18 bases outside the gene matches. The germline CDR1 and CDR2 sequences are MNHNY and SVGAGI (reference sequence).